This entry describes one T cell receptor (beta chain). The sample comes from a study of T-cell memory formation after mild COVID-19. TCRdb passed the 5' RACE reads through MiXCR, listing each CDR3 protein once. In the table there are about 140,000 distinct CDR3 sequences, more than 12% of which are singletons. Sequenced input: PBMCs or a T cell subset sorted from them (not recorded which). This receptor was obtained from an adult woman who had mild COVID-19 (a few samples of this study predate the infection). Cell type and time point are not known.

The CDR3 protein is CASSLISSDTQYF. DNA of the CDR3: TGTGCCAGCAGCTTAATAAGTTCAGATACGCAGTATTTT. This chain joins TRBV7-3 and TRBJ2-3; D gene uncertain. Trimming left V 1 base short and J 4 bases short, with 6 bases between. Germline V lookup: CDR1 SGHTA, CDR2 FQGTGA. The CDR3 consists of 13 residues. The variable domain in full, with the rest retrieved from reference TRBV7-3 and TRBJ2-3, is GAGVSQTPSNKVTEKGKYVELRCDPISGHTALYWYRQSLGQGPEFLIYFQGTGAADDSGLPNDRFFAVRPEGSVSTLKIQRTERGDSAVYLCASSLISSDTQYFGPGTRLTVL.